Listed here is a single T cell receptor beta chain. Its target is not known. This CDR3 comprises 13 residues. With V trimmed by 10 bases and J by 1 base, 5 bases remained unmatched. Germline V CDR1 and CDR2: LNHDA, SQIVND (reference sequence). The PCR had 60 Vbeta and 13 Jbeta primers. The data were produced by immunoSEQ multiplex PCR, yet TCRdb's version contains in-frame clones alone and is incomplete. Its table lists about 140,000 clones. These data are taken from a study of cytomegalovirus exposure and HLA in healthy donors. Study-wide background: A prior analysis found around 110 million unique TCR beta sequences from 170 million or so T cells. Most donors, 81% of a few hundred genotyped, fell in the Caucasian-associated ancestry cluster.

General observations from the study: A prior analysis recorded that most TCR beta V segments were productive about 87% or about 30% of the time.

The TCR was taken from a woman aged 18-30 years in good health and CMV-seronegative. The rearrangement links TRBV19 to TRBJ1-2; 8 nucleotides match TRBD1. Sequencing was performed on PBMCs. In nucleotides, the CDR3 is TGTGCCACCGGGACAGGAGTTAACTATGGCTACACCTTC. This translates into CATGTGVNYGYTF.